The rows below give T cell receptor beta chains drawn from one sample of a study of blood T cell repertoires in COVID-19. Here immunoSEQ multiplex PCR was the method, and the copy in TCRdb shows in-frame clones only, minus some. The sample has fewer than 250,000 clones, 80% to 90% seen once; the top ten hold over 3.5%. The sample taken for sequencing was PBMCs or T cells enriched from blood (not recorded which). The receptors derive from a woman under 40 who had been exposed to COVID-19. The CDR3 runs from the conserved cysteine through the conserved F or W. Fields, in order: clone size, J gene, D gene, V gene, CDR3 DNA, CDR3 protein. D genes are given only for firm matches. Size is stated for part of the rows, as once, few or many counts, or as a class when the clone is expanded.

- | TRBJ2-2 | TRBD2 | TRBV28 | TGTGCCAGCACCGGACTAGCGGGAGAGATGTATACCGGGGAGCTGTTTTTT | CASTGLAGEMYTGELFF
- | TRBJ1-1 | - | TRBV5-4 | TGTGCCAGCAGCCAGACTTTCACAAGCACTGAAGCTTTCTTT | CASSQTFTSTEAFF
- | TRBJ2-3 | TRBD2 | TRBV7-3 | TGTGCCAGCAGCTTAGGGACTAGCGGGAGAACAGATACGCAGTATTTT | CASSLGTSGRTDTQYF
- | TRBJ2-1 | - | TRBV12-3/TRBV12-4 | TGTGCCAGCAGTTCAGGGGCTGCTGAGCAGTTCTTC | CASSSGAAEQFF
- | TRBJ2-3 | - | TRBV27 | TGTGCCAGCAGTACCCGGGACACCCAAACGTGGGATACGCAGTATTTT | CASSTRDTQTWDTQYF
- | TRBJ2-3 | - | TRBV5-1 | TGCGCCAGCAGCGCGGAGGATACGCAGTATTTT | CASSAEDTQYF
- | TRBJ1-1 | TRBD1 | TRBV9 | TGTGCCAGCAGCGGCGGAGACAGGGGCAACACTGAAGCTTTCTTT | CASSGGDRGNTEAFF
- | TRBJ2-5 | TRBD2 | TRBV7-2 | TGTGCCAGCAGCCGGGGGACTAAAGAGACCCAGTACTTC | CASSRGTKETQYF
- | TRBJ2-1 | - | TRBV5-1 | TGCGCCAGCAGTCATAGGACTTCCCACTCCTACAATGAGCAGTTCTTC | CASSHRTSHSYNEQFF
- | TRBJ1-1 | - | TRBV11-2 | TGTGCCAGCAGCGTCCAAGGGAGGACCGCTGAAGCTTTCTTT | CASSVQGRTAEAFF
- | TRBJ2-1 | - | TRBV3-1/TRBV3-2 | TGTGCCAGCAGCCCCCCGGGGGATGAGCAGTTCTTC | CASSPPGDEQFF
- | TRBJ2-1 | TRBD2 | TRBV5-4 | TGTGCCAGCAGCTTGGGTTCCAGCGGGAGTAGGAGTGAGCAGTTCTTC | CASSLGSSGSRSEQFF
once | TRBJ2-7 | - | TRBV5-1 | TGCGCCAGCAGCCGCGGGACGTCGACCTACGAGCAGTACTTC | CASSRGTSTYEQYF
few | TRBJ1-1 | - | TRBV2 | TGTGCCAGCAATACAGGCCATATGAACACTGAAGCTTTCTTT | CASNTGHMNTEAFF
- | TRBJ2-1 | TRBD1 | TRBV28 | TGTGCCAGCAGTTTGCGGGGACAGGGGCTAGGGGGTGAGCAGTTCTTC | CASSLRGQGLGGEQFF
- | TRBJ2-7 | - | TRBV29-1 | TGCAGCGTTGATGCCGGAGGACGCTCCTACGAGCAGTACTTC | CSVDAGGRSYEQYF
- | TRBJ2-1 | - | TRBV9 | TGTGCCAGCAGCGTAGAGGAGTCGGGTTACAATGAGCAGTTCTTC | CASSVEESGYNEQFF
- | TRBJ2-1 | TRBD2 | TRBV7-6 | TGTGCCAGCAGCCCAGGGAGGGGTAGATCGATTGAGCAGTTCTTC | CASSPGRGRSIEQFF
- | TRBJ2-2 | TRBD1 | TRBV12-5 | TGTGCTAGTACCTACGGACAGGGTTTCGGCACCGGGGAGCTGTTTTTT | CASTYGQGFGTGELFF
- | TRBJ1-1 | - | TRBV6-5 | TGTGCCAGCAGTTGGTTACAGGGAGTCGACACTGAAGCTTTCTTT | CASSWLQGVDTEAFF
few | TRBJ2-1 | TRBD2 | TRBV20-1 | TGCAGTGTTGATCCGGGACTACGAATGTTCTTC | CSVDPGLRMFF
- | TRBJ2-3 | - | TRBV7-9 | TGTGCCAGCAGCCGTAACTCCGGTAGCACAGATACGCAGTATTTT | CASSRNSGSTDTQYF
- | TRBJ2-3 | TRBD2 | TRBV29-1 | TGCAGCGTTGGAGGGGGACTAGTCTCCACAGATACGCAGTATTTT | CSVGGGLVSTDTQYF
- | TRBJ1-2 | - | TRBV5-6 | TGTGCCAGCAGCACAGGCCTTTGGGGCTACACCTTC | CASSTGLWGYTF
- | TRBJ2-7 | - | TRBV7-8 | TGTGCCAGCAGCTTGGGGGCTAGCATCAACGAGCAGTACTTC | CASSLGASINEQYF
- | TRBJ1-3 | - | TRBV9 | TGTGCCAGCAGCGCCAGGGGACCTGGAAACACCATATATTTT | CASSARGPGNTIYF
- | TRBJ1-1 | - | TRBV27 | TGTGCCAGCAGTTTATCAATGCGGCAGCCGAACACTGAAGCTTTCTTT | CASSLSMRQPNTEAFF
- | TRBJ1-5 | TRBD1 | TRBV4-1 | TGCGCCAGCAGCCATCTCGCCCCCTCGGGACAGGGGAGGAACAATCAGCCCCAGCATTTT | CASSHLAPSGQGRNNQPQHF
- | TRBJ2-2 | TRBD2 | TRBV7-8 | TGTGCCAGCAGCTTAGGTCTTAGCGGGAGATCCACCGGGGAGCTGTTTTTT | CASSLGLSGRSTGELFF